This is a list of T cell receptor beta chains from one sample in a study of cytomegalovirus exposure and HLA in healthy donors. The repertoire was sequenced with immunoSEQ multiplex PCR; TCRdb's copy has only in-frame clones and lacks some. The data contain about 90,000 clones, approximately 84% of them singletons. Sequenced: PBMCs. These receptors all stem from a man younger than 35 in good health and CMV-seronegative. Both conserved end residues are part of each CDR3. A D gene is named only where the DNA matches it firmly. A row's size may be missing; if present it is once, few, many or a size class.

>TRBV30|-|TRBJ2-1|TRBD2
TGTGCCTGGTACCTGGCGGGAGTCGGCAATGAGCAGTTCTTC
CAWYLAGVGNEQFF
>TRBV5-8|few|TRBJ1-3|-
TGTGCCACCCAAGGAAACACCATATATTTT
CATQGNTIYF
>TRBV10-3|-|TRBJ2-1|TRBD2
TGTGCCATACAGCGGGATCCTTACAATGAGCAGTTCTTC
CAIQRDPYNEQFF
>TRBV27|-|TRBJ2-5|-
TGTGCCAGCAGTCAGACTCGGGAGACCCAGTACTTC
CASSQTRETQYF
>TRBV5-4|-|TRBJ2-1|TRBD2
TGTGCCAGCAGCGGACTAGCGGGCAACAATGAGCAGTTCTTC
CASSGLAGNNEQFF
>TRBV6-5|-|TRBJ1-2|-
TGTGCCAGCAGGGACTCTGGGGGGACCGGCTACACCTTC
CASRDSGGTGYTF
>TRBV6-5|-|TRBJ1-3|TRBD1
TGTGCCAGCAGATTACAGGGGGGCTCTGGAAACACCATATATTTT
CASRLQGGSGNTIYF
>TRBV15|-|TRBJ1-1|TRBD1
TGTGCCACCAGCAGAGAACAGGGGGCCCCTGACACTGAAGCTTTCTTT
CATSREQGAPDTEAFF
>TRBV6-1|once|TRBJ2-3|-
TGTGCCAGTCCTCCGAGGGCCCTTAAAACAGATACGCAGTATTTT
CASPPRALKTDTQYF
>TRBV19|-|TRBJ2-1|TRBD2
TGTGCCAGTACCCCCGGGACTAGCGGGAGATATGAGCAGTTCTTC
CASTPGTSGRYEQFF
>TRBV6-6|-|TRBJ1-2|TRBD1
TGTGCCAGCAGTCAACAGGGGGAGATTGGTGGCTACACCTTC
CASSQQGEIGGYTF
>TRBV9|-|TRBJ2-2|TRBD1
TGTGCCAGCAGCTTTCTAGGGGGGACAGGGCCCGGGGAGCTGTTTTTT
CASSFLGGTGPGELFF
>TRBV15|once|TRBJ1-5|-
TGTGCCACCAGCACCCGAGGGAGCAATCAGCCCCAGCATTTT
CATSTRGSNQPQHF
>TRBV29-1|-|TRBJ2-1|-
TGCAGCGTACTTAGGAGTCCCTTAATCGACAATGAGCAGTTCTTC
CSVLRSPLIDNEQFF
>TRBV15|-|TRBJ2-5|-
TGTGCCACCAGCACAAGGGGGAATCAAGAGACCCAGTACTTC
CATSTRGNQETQYF
>TRBV6-5|-|TRBJ2-7|TRBD1
TGTGCCAGCAGGACCCGGGACAGTAACTCCTACGAGCAGTACTTC
CASRTRDSNSYEQYF
>TRBV30|-|TRBJ2-1|TRBD2
TGTGCCTGGGGGGCTAGCGGGACCCTATACAATGAGCAGTTCTTC
CAWGASGTLYNEQFF
>TRBV7-9|-|TRBJ2-2|-
-
CASSLVFWQNTGELFF
>TRBV6-4|once|TRBJ2-1|TRBD2
TGTGCCACCCTGGGGGCTAGCGGGAACCCCTACAATGAGCAGTTCTTC
CATLGASGNPYNEQFF
>TRBV18|-|TRBJ2-7|TRBD1
TGTGCCAGCTCACTGGGACAGGGTGACTACGAGCAGTACTTC
CASSLGQGDYEQYF
>TRBV6-1|-|TRBJ2-7|TRBD1
TGTGCCAGCAGTACCCGGGACAGGGGAAGGGACGAGCAGTACTTC
CASSTRDRGRDEQYF
>TRBV12-1|-|TRBJ2-7|-
TGTGCCAGCAGCCCCTATACAGTTTACGAGCAGTACTTC
CASSPYTVYEQYF
>TRBV9|-|TRBJ2-7|TRBD2
TGTGCCAGCAGCCGGGAGGGAGGGTCCTACGAGCAGTACTTC
CASSREGGSYEQYF
>TRBV6-6|-|TRBJ2-7|TRBD1
TGTGCCAGCAGTTACTCTGGGACAGGCTACGAGCAGTACTTC
CASSYSGTGYEQYF
>TRBV10-2|-|TRBJ1-2|TRBD1
TGCGCCAGCTCGGACAGGGGGCCCCGTTCTAACTATGGCTACACCTTC
CASSDRGPRSNYGYTF
>TRBV5-4|-|TRBJ1-2|-
TGTGCCAGCAGCTTCCGAGGGGGGGCCTATGGCTACACCTTC
CASSFRGGAYGYTF
>TRBV7-2|-|TRBJ2-2|-
TGTGCCAGCAGCTCCCACCAGACTAGTTCCGGGGAGCTGTTTTTT
CASSSHQTSSGELFF
>TRBV7-8|-|TRBJ1-1|TRBD1
TGTGCCAGCAGCACAAGGACAGGGGACCCCACTGAAGCTTTCTTT
CASSTRTGDPTEAFF